This TCR beta chain was recovered during a study of blood T cell repertoires in COVID-19. This clone is classed as medium-sized. The repertoire was sequenced with immunoSEQ multiplex PCR; TCRdb's copy has only in-frame clones and lacks some. The sample comprises 330,000 or so clones, around 90% of which are singletons, and more than 7.5% rests with the top ten. The sample taken for sequencing was peripheral blood. This receptor was obtained from a man aged 30-40 years with COVID-19, enrolled during active disease.

The CDR3 here is CAWSVLGGANEKLFF. CDR3 coding DNA: TGTGCCTGGAGTGTCTTAGGAGGGGCTAATGAAAAACTGTTTTTT. The chain is built from TRBV30 and TRBJ1-4; TRBD1 might be the D (5 bases). In germline, CDR1 is GTSNPN, CDR2 SVGIG (reference sequence). V was pared by 0 bases and J by 3 bases, with 11 bases between. This CDR3 has 15 amino acids.